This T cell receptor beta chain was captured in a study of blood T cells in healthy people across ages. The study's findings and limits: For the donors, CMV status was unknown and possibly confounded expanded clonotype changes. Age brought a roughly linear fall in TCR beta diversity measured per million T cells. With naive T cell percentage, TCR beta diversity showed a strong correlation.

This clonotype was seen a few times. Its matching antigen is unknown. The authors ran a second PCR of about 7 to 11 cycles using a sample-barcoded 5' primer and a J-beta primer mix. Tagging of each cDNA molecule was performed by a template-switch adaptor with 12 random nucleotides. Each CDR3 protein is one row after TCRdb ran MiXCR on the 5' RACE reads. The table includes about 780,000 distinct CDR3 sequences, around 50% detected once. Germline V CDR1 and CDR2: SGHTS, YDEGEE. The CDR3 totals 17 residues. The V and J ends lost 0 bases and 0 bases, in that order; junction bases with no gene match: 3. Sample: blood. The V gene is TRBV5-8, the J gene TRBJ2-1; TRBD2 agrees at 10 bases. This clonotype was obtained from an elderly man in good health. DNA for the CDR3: TGTGCCAGCAGCTTGGAAACTAGCGGGATCTCCTACAATGAGCAGTTCTTC. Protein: CASSLETSGISYNEQFF. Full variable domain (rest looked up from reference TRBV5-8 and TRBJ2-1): EAGVTQSPTHLIKTRGQQATLRCSPISGHTSVYWYQQALGLGLQFLLWYDEGEERNRGNFPPRFSGRQFPNYSSELNVNALELEDSALYLCASSLETSGISYNEQFFGPGTRLTVL.